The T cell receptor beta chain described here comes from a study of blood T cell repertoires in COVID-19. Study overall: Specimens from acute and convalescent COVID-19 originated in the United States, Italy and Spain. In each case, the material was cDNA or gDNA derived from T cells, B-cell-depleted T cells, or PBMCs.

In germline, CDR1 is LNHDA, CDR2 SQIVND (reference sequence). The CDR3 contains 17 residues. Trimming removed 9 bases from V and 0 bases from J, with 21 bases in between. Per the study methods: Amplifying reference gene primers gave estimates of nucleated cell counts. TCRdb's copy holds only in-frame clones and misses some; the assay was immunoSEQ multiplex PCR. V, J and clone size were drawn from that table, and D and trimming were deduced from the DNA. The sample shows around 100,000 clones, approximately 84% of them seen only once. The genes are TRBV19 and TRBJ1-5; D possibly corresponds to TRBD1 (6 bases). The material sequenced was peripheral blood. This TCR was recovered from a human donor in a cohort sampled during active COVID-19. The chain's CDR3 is CASSQRQGFDSNQPQHF. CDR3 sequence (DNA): TGTGCCAGCTCTCAAAGGCAGGGGTTTGATAGCAATCAGCCCCAGCATTTT. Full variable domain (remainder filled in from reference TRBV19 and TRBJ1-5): DGGITQSPKYLFRKEGQNVTLSCEQNLNHDAMYWYRQDPGQGLRLIYYSQIVNDFQKGDIAEGYSVSREKKESFPLTVTSAQKNPTAFYLCASSQRQGFDSNQPQHFGDGTRLSIL.